Included here is one TCR beta chain sequence, with context. TRB rearrangements spanning V, D and J were amplified using mixed TRB-A/B primers. TCRdb independently ran MiXCR on the multiplex PCR reads; one entry per CDR3 protein. The sample contains roughly 10,000 distinct CDR3 sequences, roughly 39% of which appear only once. Germline V gene sequence: CDR1 SGHRS, CDR2 YFSETQ. The CDR3 runs 14 residues. The V gene end was trimmed by 3 bases and the J gene end by 4 bases; junction bases not matched to a gene: 2. Amplification of TCR beta used genomic DNA extracted from peripheral blood. This sample was included in a study of T cell repertoires in aging, cancer and after chemotherapy.

This chain joins TRBV5-1 and TRBJ2-5, with 11 bases that match TRBD1. This clonotype originated in a human donor in good health. Sequenced material: blood. The CDR3 DNA reads TGCGCCAGCAGCTGGGGGACAGGGGGAGAGACCCAGTACTTC. This sequence encodes CASSWGTGGETQYF.